In its sample, the clone carrying this T cell receptor beta chain was seen a few times. As yet, its antigen is unknown. This entry is derived from a study of OX40 agonist ivuxolimab in advanced cancers. The overall study: An agonistic human IgG2 monoclonal antibody against OX40 (CD134) was given. Ivuxolimab doses were 0.01, 0.1, 0.3, 1.5, 3 or 10 mg/kg every 2 weeks. The study, taken as a whole, reports: The expanded peripheral T cells' antigen specificity was not determined.

Method: immunoSEQ multiplex PCR; TCRdb's copy keeps in-frame clones and lacks some. The sample has 67,000 or so clones, roughly 89% seen once. Trimming removed 5 bases at V and 2 bases at J, with 7 bases between. The CDR3 runs 12 residues. Per germline, CDR1 MNHNY and CDR2 SVGAGI (reference sequence). This TCR came from an adult with an advanced solid tumor such as melanoma, head and neck, liver or kidney cancer. The genes are TRBV6-6 and TRBJ2-7; D unclear. Sequenced here: CD4+ or CD8+ T cells sorted from blood, sampled in a trial of the OX40 agonist ivuxolimab. The CDR3 DNA reads as TGTGCCAGCAGTGGGCAGGCCTACGAGCAGTACTTC. Translating it yields CASSGQAYEQYF.